This T cell receptor (beta chain) was profiled in a study of T cell responses to AZD1222 COVID-19 vaccine. The V segment lost 6 bases and the J segment 5 bases; nucleotides outside the gene matches: 9. Germline values: CDR1 LGHDT, CDR2 YNNKEL (reference sequence). There are 15 residues in the CDR3. Only in-frame clones appear in the TCRdb table, and some are missing; sequencing was by immunoSEQ multiplex PCR. The repertoire holds about 83,000 clones, with 86% as singletons. The chain is built from TRBV3-1 (or the pseudogene TRBV3-2) and TRBJ1-1, with 10 bases identical to TRBD1. The TCR sequence derives from an adult in good health. The sample consisted of peripheral blood, taken on day 0 of AZD1222 vaccination. The DNA of the CDR3 is TGTGCCAGCAGTCAGCGGCGGACAGGGGGAACTGAAGCTTTCTTT. Translated, it gives CASSQRRTGGTEAFF.